A selection of T cell receptor beta chains follows, all from one sample in a study of blood T cell repertoires in COVID-19. The data were produced by immunoSEQ multiplex PCR, yet TCRdb's version contains in-frame clones alone and is incomplete. The table includes 200,000 to 250,000 clones, almost 90% detected once. The specimen sequenced was PBMCs or T cells enriched from blood (not recorded which). Every receptor here comes from a woman between 45 and 65 years old with acute COVID-19. CDR3s include the opening cysteine and the closing phenylalanine or tryptophan. D genes are given only for firm matches. Only some rows state a clone size, as once, few, many or a class for expanded clones.

TRBJ2-7 TRBD2 TRBV19 - TGTGCCAGTAGTCAGGGACTAGCGGGAGTCTACGAGCAGTACTTC CASSQGLAGVYEQYF
TRBJ2-5 - TRBV7-9 - TGTGCCAGCAGCTTGCATAGTGCAGAGACCCAGTACTTC CASSLHSAETQYF
TRBJ2-5 - TRBV27 few TGTGCCAGCAGTCTAGCCGGGGTTAGCAAAGAGACCCAGTACTTC CASSLAGVSKETQYF
TRBJ2-3 TRBD2 TRBV27 - TGTGCCAGCAGACTAGCGGGACCTAGCACAGATACGCAGTATTTT CASRLAGPSTDTQYF
TRBJ2-3 TRBD2 TRBV9 - TGTGCCAGCAGCACTCCCCGGCGGGGGGCGCGGGGCACAGATACGCAGTATTTT CASSTPRRGARGTDTQYF
TRBJ2-1 TRBD1 TRBV6-5 - TGTGCCAGCAGTTTCCAGACAGGGCCGACCTACAATGAGCAGTTCTTC CASSFQTGPTYNEQFF
TRBJ2-7 - TRBV29-1 - TGCAGCGTACGTGGGCCCGACTACGAGCAGTACTTC CSVRGPDYEQYF
TRBJ1-1 - TRBV29-1 - TGCAGCGTACACCGGGGGACCTCTGAAGCTTTCTTT CSVHRGTSEAFF
TRBJ1-6 TRBD1 TRBV2 few TGTGCCAGCAGTGCCAGGACAGGGAGTTCACCCCTCCACTTT CASSARTGSSPLHF
TRBJ2-1 - TRBV7-9 - TGTGCCAGCACCTCAGGCCCGGATAATGAGCAGTTCTTC CASTSGPDNEQFF
TRBJ2-2 - TRBV29-1 - TGCAGCGTGAGGACAGCCACCGGGGAGCTGTTTTTT CSVRTATGELFF
TRBJ2-5 TRBD2 TRBV27 - TGTGCCAGCAGTTTATTAGCGACTAGCGCTGGGGAGACCCAGTACTTC CASSLLATSAGETQYF
TRBJ1-1 TRBD1 TRBV19 - TGTGCCAGTAGTCTATCCGGGACAGCGATCACTGAAGCTTTCTTT CASSLSGTAITEAFF
TRBJ1-2 TRBD1 TRBV2 - TGTGCCAGCAGTGAAGTCACAGGGGACTATGGCTACACCTTC CASSEVTGDYGYTF
TRBJ2-1 - TRBV27 - TGTGCCAGCAGTGGGGCAGCAAATGAGCAGTTCTTC CASSGAANEQFF
TRBJ2-5 TRBD2 TRBV6-1 - TGTGCCAGCAGTGAACTAGCGGGAGAACAAGAGACCCAGTACTTC CASSELAGEQETQYF
TRBJ2-7 TRBD2 TRBV7-7 once TGTGCCAGCAGCCCGACTAGCGGGGGGCCTTACGAGCAGTACTTC CASSPTSGGPYEQYF
TRBJ2-2 TRBD2 TRBV2 - TGTGCCAGCACCACACTAGCGGGAGGGCCCGGGGAGCTGTTTTTT CASTTLAGGPGELFF
TRBJ1-5 TRBD1 TRBV27 - TGTGCCAGCAGTTTATACGGGACAGGAGTTTTTTATAGCAATCAGCCCCAGCATTTT CASSLYGTGVFYSNQPQHF
TRBJ1-5 - TRBV4-2 - TGTGCCAGCAGCCAAGAAAGGCAGGTTAGCAATCAGCCCCAGCATTTT CASSQERQVSNQPQHF
TRBJ2-7 - TRBV4-2 few TGTGCCAGCAGCCAACAAGGGGCAGGGTCCGACTACGAGCAGTACTTC CASSQQGAGSDYEQYF
TRBJ2-3 TRBD2 TRBV6-5 - TGTGCCAGCAGGGGACTAGCGGAAACGCAGTATTTT CASRGLAETQYF
TRBJ2-7 TRBD2 TRBV13 - TGTGCCAGCAGCTTAGGCGAGCGGGAGGGATACGAGCAGTACTTC CASSLGEREGYEQYF
TRBJ2-7 TRBD1 TRBV6-5 - TGTGCCAGCAGCCGACGACAGGGGAGGAATCGCGAGCAGTACTTC CASSRRQGRNREQYF
TRBJ2-7 TRBD1 TRBV10-3 - TGTGCCATCAGTGACAGGACAGGTCCGAGCTCCTACGAGCAGTACTTC CAISDRTGPSSYEQYF
TRBJ2-5 TRBD2 TRBV7-4 - TGTGCCAGCAGCACCGAGCGGGAGGCTTGCGAGACCCAGTACTTC CASSTEREACETQYF
TRBJ2-7 TRBD2 TRBV7-9 few TGTGCCAGCAGCCAAACTAGCGGGACCGACTACGAGCAGTACTTC CASSQTSGTDYEQYF
TRBJ1-1 - TRBV11-2 - TGTGCCAGCAGATTCAGGGAACTCTGGGACACTGAAGCTTTCTTT CASRFRELWDTEAFF
TRBJ2-5 - TRBV19 - TGTGCCAGTAGCGCAGACCAAGAGACCCAGTACTTC CASSADQETQYF
TRBJ2-5 TRBD2 TRBV9 - TGTGCCAGCACCCATAGCGGGAGCTCGGAGACCCAGTACTTC CASTHSGSSETQYF
TRBJ1-1 - TRBV4-1 - TGCGCCAGCAGCCAGCTCAGGAACACTGAAGCTTTCTTT CASSQLRNTEAFF
TRBJ2-7 TRBD1 TRBV5-3 - TGTGCCAGAACCAAGGGACAGGGTATGAACGAGCAGTACTTC CARTKGQGMNEQYF
TRBJ1-5 - TRBV27 - TGTGCCAGCAGCCTGAGTACGGGTAATCAGCCCCAGCATTTT CASSLSTGNQPQHF
TRBJ2-7 TRBD1 TRBV5-5 - TGTGCCAGCAGCTACCCCGGGACAGCCGAGCAGTACTTC CASSYPGTAEQYF
TRBJ2-5 - TRBV7-9 - TGTGCCAGCAGCTACGACAGCCAACAAGAGACCCAGTACTTC CASSYDSQQETQYF